The 23 T cell receptor beta chains in this list originate from one sample, sequenced in a study of blood T cell repertoires in COVID-19. Sequencing used immunoSEQ multiplex PCR; TCRdb keeps in-frame clones, though not all of them. The sample shows more than 200,000 clones, roughly 91% of them seen only once. Input material: PBMCs or T cells enriched from blood (not recorded which). Receptor source: a woman aged 30 to 39 who had recovered from COVID-19.

This chain connects TRBV7-8 to TRBJ2-1; 8 bases fit TRBD2. Germline assignment: CDR1 SGHVS and CDR2 FQNEAQ. CDR3 length equals 15 residues. V was clipped by 5 bases and J by 8 bases; unmatched bases: 11. CDR3 loop: CASSPLGGRTHEQFF. Here the CDR3 DNA reads TGTGCCAGCAGCCCTTTGGGCGGGAGGACCCATGAGCAGTTCTTC.

This chain joins TRBV9 and TRBJ2-5; possibly TRBD2 for D (5 bases). The CDR3 consists of 15 residues. Germline values: CDR1 SGDLS, CDR2 YYNGEE. Trimming pared 0 bases from V and 5 bases from J, leaving 14 bases between. This chain's CDR3 is CASSVAATTGETQYF. The CDR3 nucleotides read TGTGCCAGCAGCGTAGCGGCCACCACGGGGGAGACCCAGTACTTC. The variable domain in full, with the rest retrieved from reference TRBV9 and TRBJ2-5, is DSGVTQTPKHLITATGQRVTLRCSPRSGDLSVYWYQQSLDQGLQFLIQYYNGEERAKGNILERFSAQQFPDLHSELNLSSLELGDSALYFCASSVAATTGETQYFGPGTRLLVL.

The chain carries TRBV4-2 and TRBJ1-1; no firm D call. The CDR3 consists of 14 residues. V shed 0 bases and J shed 1 base, with 6 bases lying between them. Germline CDR1 and CDR2: LGHNA and YNFKEQ. This CDR3 is CASSQDIWNTEAFF. In DNA form, the CDR3 reads TGTGCCAGCAGCCAAGATATTTGGAACACTGAAGCTTTCTTT.

Of note for this clone: This specimen includes other DNA sequences encoding the same CDR3. This chain connects TRBV28 to TRBJ2-1, with a weak D call TRBD2 (5 bases). Looked up from germline, CDR1 is MDHEN and CDR2 is SYDVKM. The CDR3 has 15 amino acids. V was clipped by 5 bases and J by 0 bases, with 11 bases between them. The DNA for the CDR3 is TGTGCCAGCAGTGGACTCCTAAGCTCCTACAATGAGCAGTTCTTC. It codes for CASSGLLSSYNEQFF.

In its sample, this clone was seen a few times. J is TRBJ1-1 and V is TRBV9; D call uncertain. Trimming left V 4 bases short and J 3 bases short, with 13 bases between. The CDR3 is made up of 14 amino acids. Germline lookup yields CDR1 SGDLS and CDR2 YYNGEE. The CDR3 is CASSLGWADTEAFF. The CDR3 region has the DNA TGTGCCAGCAGCTTAGGGTGGGCTGACACTGAAGCTTTCTTT.

CDR3: CASSETRYSPRGPGELFF. The CDR3 coding sequence is TGTGCCAGCAGTGAAACCCGCTATTCTCCCCGAGGTCCCGGGGAGCTGTTTTTT. The chain combines TRBV2 with TRBJ2-2, with D uncertain. V gave up 2 bases and J gave up 6 bases, with 22 bases separating them. Germline V gene data show CDR1 as SNHLY and CDR2 as FYNNEI. This CDR3 has 18 residues.

The V and J genes are TRBV27 and TRBJ1-2, with D uncertain. In germline, CDR1 is MNHEY, CDR2 SMNVEV (reference sequence). This CDR3 has 17 residues. V was cut by 0 bases and J by 4 bases, with 18 bases left in between. CDR3 region: CASSLSINAGRSYGYTF. CDR3 nucleotides: TGTGCCAGCAGTTTATCGATCAACGCGGGAAGATCCTATGGCTACACCTTC.

This chain links TRBV11-2 with TRBJ2-7; D is perhaps TRBD1 (6 bases). With 5 bases removed from V and 2 bases from J, the gap between germline ends came to 19 bases. CDR3 size: 16 residues. Germline CDR1 and CDR2: SGHAT and FQNNGV. CDR3 bases: TGTGCCAGCAGCCACTACAGGGACGGACTGCCCTACGAGCAGTACTTC. Protein: CASSHYRDGLPYEQYF.

The genes are TRBV30 and TRBJ1-4; D ambiguous. V was trimmed by 3 bases and J by 8 bases, leaving 13 bases between them. The CDR3 has 13 amino acids. Germline V gives CDR1 GTSNPN, CDR2 SVGIG (reference sequence). The CDR3 DNA reads TGTGCCTGGAGGCTAGGGCCGGGGGAAAAACTGTTTTTT. Translation: CAWRLGPGEKLFF.

This chain links TRBV7-8 with TRBJ2-5, with D possibly TRBD1 on 5 matching bases. Germline V gene sequence: CDR1 SGHVS, CDR2 FQNEAQ. CDR3 size: 10 residues. Deletions cut 5 bases from V and 13 bases from J, with 11 bases between. The CDR3 nucleotides are TGTGCCAGCAGCCTAGACAGATCGTACTTC. Translated, it gives CASSLDRSYF.

CDR3 sequence: CASSPASLAGGFYEQYF. The CDR3 nucleotides read TGTGCCAGCTCACCCGCTAGCCTAGCGGGAGGTTTCTACGAGCAGTACTTC. This chain links TRBV18 with TRBJ2-7; 11 bases align to TRBD2. CDR1 KGHSH and CDR2 LQKENI come from the germline V gene. J gave up 3 bases and V 3 bases, and 10 bases lay outside the gene matches. CDR3 length: 17 residues.

The J gene is TRBJ2-1, the V gene TRBV6-4; 7 bases are shared with TRBD2. Germline CDR1 and CDR2: MRHNA and SNTAGT. After removal of 3 bases from V and 7 bases from J, the junction contained 24 bases not matched to a gene. CDR3 length equals 20 residues. In nucleotides, the CDR3 is TGTGCCAGCAGTGAAGAGTTCAATGGAAATCCGGGGGAGGGCCCGAATGAGCAGTTCTTC. Its protein product is CASSEEFNGNPGEGPNEQFF.

V gene TRBV7-9 combines with J gene TRBJ1-2; a weak D match, TRBD1 (5 bases). Trimming pared 1 base from V and 4 bases from J, leaving 10 bases between. Germline V gives CDR1 SEHNR, CDR2 FQNEAQ (reference sequence). The CDR3 consists of 14 residues. CDR3 DNA: TGTGCCAGCAGCTTAGAGGGAGGGGTCTATGGCTACACCTTC. This sequence encodes CASSLEGGVYGYTF.

The rearrangement uses TRBV11-2 and TRBJ2-6; no clear D. V was clipped by 2 bases and J by 1 base, with 6 bases between them. There are 15 residues in the CDR3. Germline loops: CDR1 SGHAT, CDR2 FQNNGV. Here the CDR3 reads CASSLFNSGANVLTF. As DNA, the CDR3 is TGTGCCAGCAGCTTATTCAATTCTGGGGCCAACGTCCTGACTTTC.

This chain connects TRBV6-1 to TRBJ1-5; no clear D. Between the trimmed V and J ends, which lost 3 bases and 0 bases, there was a span of 15 bases. CDR3 length equals 17 residues. The germline V gene encodes CDR1 MNHNS and CDR2 SASEGT. CDR3 nucleotides: TGTGCCAGCAGTGAGAAGAGGTCCCACTATAGCAATCAGCCCCAGCATTTT. Translation gives CASSEKRSHYSNQPQHF.

This sequence joins TRBV28 and TRBJ1-4; the D is unclear. The length of the CDR3 is 15 residues. The germline gives CDR1 MDHEN, CDR2 SYDVKM. The V gene lost 5 bases and the J gene lost 8 bases, with 18 bases spanning the gap. The CDR3 bases are TGTGCCAGCAGTCCACTCCGAGAGGGCAGGGAAAAACTGTTTTTT. It yields the protein CASSPLREGREKLFF.

The chain carries TRBV24-1 and TRBJ2-5, with D maybe TRBD1 (6 bases). Trimming shortened V by 5 bases and J by 5 bases, and 14 bases separated the two germline ends. There are 14 residues in the CDR3. Germline values: CDR1 KGHDR, CDR2 SFDVKD. CDR3 DNA: TGTGCCACCAGTGGGATAGGACAGCGGGAGACCCAGTACTTC. Translated: CATSGIGQRETQYF.

The rearrangement joins TRBV30 to TRBJ1-5; 7 positions match TRBD1. The trim removed 8 bases at V and 6 bases at J, leaving 13 bases unmatched. The CDR3 length is 14 residues. CDR1 is GTSNPN, CDR2 SVGIG, per germline (reference sequence). CDR3 DNA sequence: TGTGCCCGAGGGGCCAAGGGGGCAGGTCAGCCCCAGCATTTT. Translating it yields CARGAKGAGQPQHF.

V and J are TRBV5-3 and TRBJ2-2; D may be TRBD2 (5 bases). TRBV5-3 qualifies as an ORF whose function is uncertain. V dropped 3 bases and J dropped 2 bases, with 11 bases sitting between them. This CDR3 is built from 15 residues. The CDR3 DNA sequence: TGTGCCAGAAGCTCTAGCTTAAGCAACACCGGGGAGCTGTTTTTT. Its translation is CARSSSLSNTGELFF.

This clone was detected once. The V call is TRBV30, the J call TRBJ2-1; tentatively, D is TRBD2 (5 bases). Germline V CDR1 and CDR2: GTSNPN, SVGIG (reference sequence). The CDR3 totals 12 residues. V shed 4 bases and J shed 5 bases, with 9 bases lying between them. The CDR3 loop reads CAWMEVDNEQFF. The CDR3 nucleotides read TGTGCCTGGATGGAGGTAGACAATGAGCAGTTCTTC.

Remarks on this clone: Germline and junction disagree at one end, which may indicate a read error. The V call is TRBV6-5, the J call TRBJ2-1; TRBD1 matches at 9 bases. The length of the CDR3 is 13 residues. The V gene's germline CDR1 is MNHEY and CDR2 SVGAGI. For the CDR3, the DNA is TGTGCCAGCAGTTACTCGAGGGGACAGGGACCGGTCTTC. It translates to CASSYSRGQGPVF.

J is TRBJ1-5 and V is TRBV19; no clear D gene. V shed 6 bases and J shed 4 bases, with 10 bases lying between them. This CDR3 spans 13 amino acids. Germline CDR1 LNHDA, CDR2 SQIVND (reference sequence). The CDR3 loop reads CASSRGENQPQHF. For the CDR3, the DNA is TGTGCCAGTAGCCGGGGAGAAAATCAGCCCCAGCATTTT.

The V gene is TRBV19, the J gene TRBJ1-2, with D uncertain. CDR1 is LNHDA and CDR2 is SQIVND in the germline V gene (reference sequence). Trimming took 5 bases from V and 2 from J, leaving 12 bases between them. CDR3 length equals 14 residues. CDR3 DNA sequence: TGTGCCAGTAGTCTGAAGGCGGGAAACTATGGCTACACCTTC. This gives the protein CASSLKAGNYGYTF.